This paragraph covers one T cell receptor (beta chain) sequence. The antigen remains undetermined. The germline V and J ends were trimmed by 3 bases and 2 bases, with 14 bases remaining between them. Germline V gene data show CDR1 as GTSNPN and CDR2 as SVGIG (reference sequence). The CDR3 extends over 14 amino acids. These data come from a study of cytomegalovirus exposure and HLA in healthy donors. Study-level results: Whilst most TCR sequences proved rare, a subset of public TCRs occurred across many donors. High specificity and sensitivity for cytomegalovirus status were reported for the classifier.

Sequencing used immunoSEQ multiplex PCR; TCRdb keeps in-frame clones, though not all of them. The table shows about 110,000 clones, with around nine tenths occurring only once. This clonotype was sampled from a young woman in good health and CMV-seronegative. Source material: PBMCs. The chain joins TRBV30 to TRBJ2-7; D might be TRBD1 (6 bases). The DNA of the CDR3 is TGTGCCTGGAGGGGGAACAGGGACACCTACGAGCAGTACTTC. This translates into CAWRGNRDTYEQYF.